One and the same sample provided the 20 T cell receptor beta chains below, sequenced in a study of cytomegalovirus exposure and HLA in healthy donors. The PCR made use of 60 Vbeta and 13 Jbeta primers. Data came from immunoSEQ multiplex PCR; TCRdb stores just in-frame clones and leaves some out. Here the sample spans about 160,000 clones, approximately 84% being singletons. Sequencing used PBMCs. These receptors came from a young man in good health and CMV-seronegative.

The chain is built from TRBV6-1 and TRBJ2-5; 12 bases agree with TRBD2. Unmatched junction bases numbered 3, after V lost 3 bases and J lost 1 base. Germline CDR1 MNHNS, CDR2 SASEGT. This CDR3 contains 16 residues. The DNA for the CDR3 is TGTGCCAGCAGTGAGGGACTAGCGGGCGCCCAAGAGACCCAGTACTTC. As protein: CASSEGLAGAQETQYF.

The V and J genes are TRBV29-1 and TRBJ1-6; 8 nucleotides match TRBD1. Per the germline V gene, CDR1 is SQVTM and CDR2 is ANQGSEA. This CDR3 is 16 amino acids long. V lost 7 bases, J lost 7 bases, and 15 bases stayed unmatched. The CDR3: CSADRGKQGGNSPLHF. The CDR3 DNA reads TGCAGCGCCGACAGAGGCAAACAGGGGGGGAATTCACCCCTCCACTTT.

V and J are TRBV5-1 and TRBJ2-3; TRBD2 matches 11 bases. The germline V gene encodes CDR1 SGHRS and CDR2 YFSETQ. The CDR3 runs 18 residues. The trim removed 4 bases at V and 3 bases at J, leaving 13 bases unmatched. CDR3 nucleotides: TGCGCCAGCAGCGCCACTAGCGGGAGTGTAGGGAGTACAGATACGCAGTATTTT. It is translated as CASSATSGSVGSTDTQYF.

The gene calls are TRBV5-1 and TRBJ2-2, with D possibly matching TRBD1 (6 bases). V was pared by 0 bases and J by 4 bases, with 13 bases between. The length of the CDR3 is 16 residues. Germline loops: CDR1 SGHRS, CDR2 YFSETQ. DNA of the CDR3: TGCGCCAGCAGCTTGGAAGGACAGTCGGGCACCGGGGAGCTGTTTTTT. As protein: CASSLEGQSGTGELFF.

The V gene is TRBV9, the J gene TRBJ2-1; TRBD2 matches at 8 bases. V shed 0 bases, J shed 3 bases, and the junction held 14 bases outside the gene matches. The CDR3 runs to 19 residues. CDR1 and CDR2 (germline): SGDLS, YYNGEE. CDR3 DNA: TGTGCCAGCAGCGTAGTAAGATCTCGGCGGGAGGCCCTCTACAATGAGCAGTTCTTC. This sequence encodes CASSVVRSRREALYNEQFF.

This CDR3 reads CASSFSVRGSGPDTQYF. Written as DNA, the CDR3 is TGTGCCAGCAGCTTTAGTGTACGCGGCTCAGGGCCAGATACGCAGTATTTT. J is TRBJ2-3 and V is TRBV7-2; the D gene is possibly TRBD1 (5 bases). V was pared by 3 bases and J by 4 bases, with 20 bases between. The CDR3 runs 17 residues. Germline V gene lookup returns CDR1 SGHTA and CDR2 FQGNSA.

J is TRBJ1-1 and V is TRBV6-5, with D hard to call. V shed 7 bases and J shed 2 bases, with 14 bases lying between them. This CDR3 spans 14 amino acids. Germline CDR1 reads MNHEY; CDR2 reads SVGAGI. This chain's CDR3 is CASNEAGRNTEAFF. The CDR3 coding sequence is TGTGCCAGCAACGAAGCAGGTAGAAACACTGAAGCTTTCTTT.

This chain joins TRBV7-3 and TRBJ1-1, with a weak D call TRBD1 (6 bases). V was clipped by 2 bases and J by 2 bases, with 12 bases between them. The CDR3 length is 15 residues. The V gene's germline CDR1 is SGHTA and CDR2 FQGTGA. DNA for the CDR3: TGTGCCAGCAGCTTATTGGGGACACCCAACACTGAAGCTTTCTTT. As protein: CASSLLGTPNTEAFF. Variable domain in full (rest from reference TRBV7-3 and TRBJ1-1): GAGVSQTPSNKVTEKGKYVELRCDPISGHTALYWYRQSLGQGPEFLIYFQGTGAADDSGLPNDRFFAVRPEGSVSTLKIQRTERGDSAVYLCASSLLGTPNTEAFFGQGTRLTVV.

The rearrangement uses TRBV28 and TRBJ1-2, with TRBD1 identical over 9 bases. Germline values: CDR1 MDHEN, CDR2 SYDVKM. Unmatched junction bases numbered 7, after V lost 6 bases and J lost 2 bases. The CDR3 extends over 15 amino acids. The CDR3 sequence is CASRATGGANYGYTF. CDR3 in DNA: TGTGCCAGCAGGGCAACAGGGGGCGCGAACTATGGCTACACCTTC.

V is TRBV7-3 and J is TRBJ1-2; a weak D match, TRBD1 (5 bases). Trimming pared 5 bases from V and 8 bases from J, leaving 15 bases between. The germline gives CDR1 SGHTA, CDR2 FQGTGA. There are 13 residues in the CDR3. The CDR3 nucleotides are TGTGCCAGCAGCCCGCAGGGCGGCTTGGGCTACACCTTC. This encodes CASSPQGGLGYTF.

The V call is TRBV5-1, the J call TRBJ2-5; 8 bases are shared with TRBD2. The germline gives CDR1 SGHRS, CDR2 YFSETQ. This CDR3 spans 14 amino acids. V shed 4 bases, J shed 5 bases, and the junction held 7 bases outside the gene matches. For the CDR3, the DNA is TGCGCCAGCAGCACCCGGGGGGGGGACGAGACCCAGTACTTC. Translated: CASSTRGGDETQYF.

The chain links TRBV11-3 to TRBJ2-3, with D perhaps TRBD1 (5 bases). Trimming left V 2 bases short and J 6 bases short, with 12 bases between. The CDR3 has 14 residues. Germline V gene data show CDR1 as SGHNT and CDR2 as YENEEA. CDR3 residues: CASSLTRQTDTQYF. Written as DNA, the CDR3 is TGTGCCAGCAGCTTAACACGACAGACCGATACGCAGTATTTT.

This chain connects TRBV11-2 to TRBJ2-7, with 7 bases matching TRBD1. CDR3 size: 12 residues. Germline-derived CDR1 and CDR2 are SGHAT and FQNNGV. With 5 bases clipped from V and 4 bases from J, the junction kept 2 bases outside the gene matches. The CDR3 loop reads CASSHRGYEQYF. CDR3 sequence (DNA): TGTGCCAGCAGCCACAGGGGTTACGAGCAGTACTTC.

The chain combines TRBV5-1 with TRBJ2-6; D remains unclear. Germline V gene data show CDR1 as SGHRS and CDR2 as YFSETQ. Trimming took 2 bases from V and 0 from J, leaving 6 bases between them. The CDR3 is made up of 15 amino acids. As DNA, the CDR3 is TGCGCCAGCAGCTTAACAGTCTCTGGGGCCAACGTCCTGACTTTC. It specifies CASSLTVSGANVLTF.

The chain carries TRBV7-6 and TRBJ2-7; 14 positions agree with TRBD2. Germline V gene lookup returns CDR1 SGHVS and CDR2 FNYEAQ. CDR3 length equals 15 residues. Unmatched junction bases numbered 2, after V lost 1 base and J lost 6 bases. The CDR3 DNA is TGTGCCAGCAGCTTAGTCGGGACTAGCGGGAGCGAGCAGTACTTC. Residues: CASSLVGTSGSEQYF.

CDR3 sequence reads: CASSLATASNQPQHF. The CDR3 DNA sequence: TGTGCCAGCAGCTTAGCCACAGCTAGCAATCAGCCCCAGCATTTT. This rearrangement joins TRBV7-9 to TRBJ1-5; D unclear. Per the germline V gene, CDR1 is SEHNR and CDR2 is FQNEAQ (reference sequence). This CDR3 is built from 15 residues. The germline V and J ends were trimmed by 0 bases and 0 bases, with 6 bases remaining between them.

The genes are TRBV7-9 and TRBJ1-2, with TRBD1 matching over 7 bases. The germline V gene encodes CDR1 SEHNR and CDR2 FQNEAQ (reference sequence). This CDR3 comprises 15 residues. With 2 bases clipped from V and 3 bases from J, the junction kept 6 bases outside the gene matches. CDR3 DNA sequence: TGTGCCAGCAGCTTAACCAGGGACAGAGACTATGGCTACACCTTC. Residues: CASSLTRDRDYGYTF.

This clone has just one count. The chain carries TRBV11-1 and TRBJ2-7, with a tentative D call TRBD1 (6 bases). Trimming took off 4 bases at V and 7 bases at J, with 11 bases between the two ends. This CDR3 has 12 residues. Germline V lookup: CDR1 SGHAT, CDR2 FQDESV (reference sequence). The CDR3 DNA sequence: TGTGCCAGCAGCTCAGGGGTTGGAGAGCAGTACTTC. This gives the protein CASSSGVGEQYF.

This chain connects TRBV7-2 to TRBJ2-7; possibly TRBD1 for D (5 bases). The CDR3 extends over 15 amino acids. Trimming removed 0 bases at V and 7 bases at J, with 16 bases between. Germline V CDR1 and CDR2: SGHTA, FQGNSA. In DNA, the CDR3 is TGTGCCAGCAGCTTAGCGGTGGTAGGGGTGGGGGAGCAGTACTTC. It translates to CASSLAVVGVGEQYF.

The J gene is TRBJ2-1, the V gene TRBV7-9; D is possibly TRBD1 (5 bases). The V gene lost 5 bases and the J gene lost 4 bases, with 12 bases spanning the gap. This CDR3 comprises 14 residues. Germline-derived CDR1 and CDR2 are SEHNR and FQNEAQ (reference sequence). CDR3 coding DNA: TGTGCCAGCAGCCGTGACAGCGCATACAATGAGCAGTTCTTC. Translation: CASSRDSAYNEQFF. The entire variable domain, with the rest obtained from reference TRBV7-9 and TRBJ2-1, is as follows: DTGVSQNPRHKITKRGQNVTFRCDPISEHNRLYWYRQTLGQGPEFLTYFQNEAQLEKSRLLSDRFSAERPKGSFSTLEIQRTEQGDSAMYLCASSRDSAYNEQFFGPGTRLTVL.